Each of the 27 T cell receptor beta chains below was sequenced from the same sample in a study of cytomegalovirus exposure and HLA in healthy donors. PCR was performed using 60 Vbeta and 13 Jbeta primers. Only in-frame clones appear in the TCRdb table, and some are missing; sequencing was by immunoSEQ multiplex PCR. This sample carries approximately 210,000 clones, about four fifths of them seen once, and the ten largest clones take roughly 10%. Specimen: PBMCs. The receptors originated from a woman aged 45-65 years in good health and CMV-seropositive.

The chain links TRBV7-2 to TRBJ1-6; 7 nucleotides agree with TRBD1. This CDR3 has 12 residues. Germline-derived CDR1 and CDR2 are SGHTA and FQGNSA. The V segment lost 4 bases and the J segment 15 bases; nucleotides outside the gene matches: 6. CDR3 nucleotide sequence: TGTGCCAGCAGCTCCGGGACAGTGCGCCTCCACTTT. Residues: CASSSGTVRLHF.

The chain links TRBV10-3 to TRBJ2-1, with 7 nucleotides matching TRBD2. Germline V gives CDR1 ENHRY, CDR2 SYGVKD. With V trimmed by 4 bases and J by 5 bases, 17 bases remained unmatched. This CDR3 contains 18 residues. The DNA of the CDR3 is TGTGCCATCAGTGGGGTCTTTGTCACTAGTCGGGAGGACAATGAGCAGTTCTTC. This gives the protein CAISGVFVTSREDNEQFF.

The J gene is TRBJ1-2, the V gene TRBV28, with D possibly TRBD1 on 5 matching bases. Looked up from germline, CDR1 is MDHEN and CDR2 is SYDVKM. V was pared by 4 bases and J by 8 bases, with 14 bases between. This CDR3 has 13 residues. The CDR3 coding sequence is TGTGCCAGCAGTTACCAGGGAATATTGGGCTACACCTTC. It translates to CASSYQGILGYTF.

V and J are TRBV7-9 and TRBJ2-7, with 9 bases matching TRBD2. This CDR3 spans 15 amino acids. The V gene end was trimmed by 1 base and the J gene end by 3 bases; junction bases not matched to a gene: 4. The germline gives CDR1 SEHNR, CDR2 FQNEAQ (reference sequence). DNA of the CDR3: TGTGCCAGCAGCTTAGGTACTAGCGGGTACTACGAGCAGTACTTC. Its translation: CASSLGTSGYYEQYF.

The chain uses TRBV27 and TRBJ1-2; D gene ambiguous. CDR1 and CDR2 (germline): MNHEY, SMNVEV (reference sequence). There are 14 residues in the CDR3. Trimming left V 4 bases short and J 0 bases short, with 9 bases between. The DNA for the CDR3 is TGTGCCAGCAGTTCCCCGGGGACTAACTATGGCTACACCTTC. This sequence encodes CASSSPGTNYGYTF.

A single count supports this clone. Written as DNA, the CDR3 is TGCGCCAGCAGCCAAAATCCGAGCACAGATACGCAGTATTTT. It encodes CASSQNPSTDTQYF. This chain links TRBV4-3 with TRBJ2-3; no definite D call. The germline CDR1 and CDR2 sequences are LGHNA and YSLEER. Trimming stripped 2 bases from V and 0 bases from J, with 6 bases between. This CDR3 spans 14 amino acids.

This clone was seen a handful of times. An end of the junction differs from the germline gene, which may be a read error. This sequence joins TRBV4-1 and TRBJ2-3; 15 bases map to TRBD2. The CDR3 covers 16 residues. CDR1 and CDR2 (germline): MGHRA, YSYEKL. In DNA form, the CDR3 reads TGTGCCAGCAGCCAAGGACTAGCGGGGGGGCCAGATACGCAGTATTTT. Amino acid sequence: CASSQGLAGGPDTQYF.

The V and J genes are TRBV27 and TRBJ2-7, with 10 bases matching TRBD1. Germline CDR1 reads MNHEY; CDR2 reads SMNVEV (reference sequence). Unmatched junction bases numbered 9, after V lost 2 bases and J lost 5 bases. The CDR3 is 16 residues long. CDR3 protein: CASSLTPGQGLHEQYF. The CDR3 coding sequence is TGTGCCAGCAGTTTAACTCCGGGACAGGGGCTCCACGAGCAGTACTTC.

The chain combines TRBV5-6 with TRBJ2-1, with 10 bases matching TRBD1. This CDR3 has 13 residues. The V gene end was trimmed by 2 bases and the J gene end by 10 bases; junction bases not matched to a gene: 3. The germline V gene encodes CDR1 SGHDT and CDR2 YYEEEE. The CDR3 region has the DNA TGTGCCAGCAGCTTCCTGGACAGGGGGGAGCAGTTCTTC. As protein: CASSFLDRGEQFF.

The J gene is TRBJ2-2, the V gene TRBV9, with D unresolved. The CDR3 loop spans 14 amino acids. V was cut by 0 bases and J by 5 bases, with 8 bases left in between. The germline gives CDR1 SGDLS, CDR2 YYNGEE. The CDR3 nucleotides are TGTGCCAGCAGCGTAGCTGTGCAGACCGGGGAGCTGTTTTTT. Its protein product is CASSVAVQTGELFF. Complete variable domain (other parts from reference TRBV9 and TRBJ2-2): DSGVTQTPKHLITATGQRVTLRCSPRSGDLSVYWYQQSLDQGLQFLIQYYNGEERAKGNILERFSAQQFPDLHSELNLSSLELGDSALYFCASSVAVQTGELFFGEGSRLTVL.

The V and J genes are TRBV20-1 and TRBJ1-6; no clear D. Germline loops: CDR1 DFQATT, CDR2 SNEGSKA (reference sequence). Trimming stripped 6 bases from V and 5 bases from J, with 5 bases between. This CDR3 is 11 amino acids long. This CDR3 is CSAHNNSPLHF. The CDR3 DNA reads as TGCAGTGCGCACAATAATTCACCCCTCCACTTT.

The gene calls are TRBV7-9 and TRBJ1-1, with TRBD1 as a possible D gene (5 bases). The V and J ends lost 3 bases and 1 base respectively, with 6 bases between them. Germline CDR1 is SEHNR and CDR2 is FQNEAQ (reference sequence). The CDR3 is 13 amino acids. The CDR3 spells CASSFRGNTEAFF. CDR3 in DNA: TGTGCCAGCAGCTTTAGGGGGAACACTGAAGCTTTCTTT.

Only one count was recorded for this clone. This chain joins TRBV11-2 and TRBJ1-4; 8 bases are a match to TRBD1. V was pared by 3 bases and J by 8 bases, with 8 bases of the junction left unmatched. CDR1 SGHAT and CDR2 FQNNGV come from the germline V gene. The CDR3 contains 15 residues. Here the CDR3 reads CASSFDRGLWEKLFF. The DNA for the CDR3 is TGTGCCAGCAGCTTCGACAGGGGTCTTTGGGAAAAACTGTTTTTT.

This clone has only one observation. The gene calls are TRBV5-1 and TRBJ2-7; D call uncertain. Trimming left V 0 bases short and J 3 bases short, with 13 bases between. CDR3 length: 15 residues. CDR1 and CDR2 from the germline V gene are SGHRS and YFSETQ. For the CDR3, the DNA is TGCGCCAGCAGCTTGGCCGTACGGGTGGGCTACGAGCAGTACTTC. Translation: CASSLAVRVGYEQYF.

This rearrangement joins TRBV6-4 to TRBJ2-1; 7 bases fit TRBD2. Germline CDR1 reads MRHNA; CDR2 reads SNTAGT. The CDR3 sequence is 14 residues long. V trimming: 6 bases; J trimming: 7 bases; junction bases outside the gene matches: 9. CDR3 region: CASRPDWRGNEQFF. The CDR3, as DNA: TGTGCCAGCAGACCCGACTGGCGGGGGAATGAGCAGTTCTTC.

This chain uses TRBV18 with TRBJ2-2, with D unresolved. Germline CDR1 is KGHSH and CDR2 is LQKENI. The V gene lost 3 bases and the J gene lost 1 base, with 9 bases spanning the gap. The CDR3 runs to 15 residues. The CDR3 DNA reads TGTGCCAGCTCACCTTTCACGAGGAACACCGGGGAGCTGTTTTTT. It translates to CASSPFTRNTGELFF.

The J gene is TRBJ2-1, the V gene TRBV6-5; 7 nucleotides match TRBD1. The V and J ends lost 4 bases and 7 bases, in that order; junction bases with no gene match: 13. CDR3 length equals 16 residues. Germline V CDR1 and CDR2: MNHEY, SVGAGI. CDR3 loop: CASSSERGRMENEQFF. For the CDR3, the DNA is TGTGCCAGCAGTTCGGAAAGGGGGCGAATGGAAAATGAGCAGTTCTTC.

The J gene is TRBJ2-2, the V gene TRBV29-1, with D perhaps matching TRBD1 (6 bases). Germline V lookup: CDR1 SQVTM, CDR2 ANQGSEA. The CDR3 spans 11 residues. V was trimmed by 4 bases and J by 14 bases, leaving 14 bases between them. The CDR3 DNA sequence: TGCAGCGTTGGGGTCAGGGGTGGACTGTTTTTT. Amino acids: CSVGVRGGLFF.

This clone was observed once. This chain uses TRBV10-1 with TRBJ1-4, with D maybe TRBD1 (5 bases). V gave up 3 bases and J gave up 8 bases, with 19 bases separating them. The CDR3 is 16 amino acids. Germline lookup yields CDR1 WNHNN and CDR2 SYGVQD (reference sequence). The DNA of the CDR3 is TGCGCCAGCAGTGACCGCCGGGACTATGGACGGGAAAAACTGTTTTTT. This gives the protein CASSDRRDYGREKLFF.

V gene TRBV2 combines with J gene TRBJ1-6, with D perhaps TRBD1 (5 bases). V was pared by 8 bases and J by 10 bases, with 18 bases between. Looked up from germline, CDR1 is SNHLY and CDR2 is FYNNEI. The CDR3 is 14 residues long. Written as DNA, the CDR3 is TGTGCCAGCCGATTCATGGGGGGGAGATCACCCCTCCACTTT. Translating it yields CASRFMGGRSPLHF.

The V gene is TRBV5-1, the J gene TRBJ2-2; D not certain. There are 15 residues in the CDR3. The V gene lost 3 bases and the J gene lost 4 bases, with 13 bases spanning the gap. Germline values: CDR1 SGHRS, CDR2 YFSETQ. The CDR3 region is CASSSPYQITGELFF. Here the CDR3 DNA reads TGCGCCAGCAGCTCTCCTTACCAGATCACCGGGGAGCTGTTTTTT.

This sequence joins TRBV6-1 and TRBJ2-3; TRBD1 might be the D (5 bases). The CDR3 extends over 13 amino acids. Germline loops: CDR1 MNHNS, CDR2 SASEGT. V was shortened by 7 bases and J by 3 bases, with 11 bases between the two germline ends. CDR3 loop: CASKQDATDTQYF. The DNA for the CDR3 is TGTGCCAGCAAACAGGACGCAACAGATACGCAGTATTTT.

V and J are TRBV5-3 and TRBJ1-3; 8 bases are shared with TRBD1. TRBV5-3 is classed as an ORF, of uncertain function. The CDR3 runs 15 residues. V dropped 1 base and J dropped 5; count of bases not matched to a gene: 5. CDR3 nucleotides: TGTGCCAGAAGCTTGAGACAGGGGAGAAGAAACACCATATATTTT. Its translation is CARSLRQGRRNTIYF.

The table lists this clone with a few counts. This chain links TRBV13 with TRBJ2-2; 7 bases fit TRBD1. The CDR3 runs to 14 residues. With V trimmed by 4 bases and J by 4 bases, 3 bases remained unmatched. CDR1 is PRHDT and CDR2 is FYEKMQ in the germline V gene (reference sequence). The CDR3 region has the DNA TGTGCCAGCAGCTACGGGACAGCCACCGGGGAGCTGTTTTTT. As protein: CASSYGTATGELFF. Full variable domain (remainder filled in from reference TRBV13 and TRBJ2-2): AAGVIQSPRHLIKEKRETATLKCYPIPRHDTVYWYQQGPGQDPQFLISFYEKMQSDKGSIPDRFSAQQFSDYHSELNMSSLELGDSALYFCASSYGTATGELFFGEGSRLTVL.

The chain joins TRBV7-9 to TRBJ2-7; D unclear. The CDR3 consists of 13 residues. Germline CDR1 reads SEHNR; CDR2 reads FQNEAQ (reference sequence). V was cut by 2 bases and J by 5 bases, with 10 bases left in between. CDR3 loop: CASSLPGSHEQYF. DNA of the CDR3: TGTGCCAGCAGCTTACCAGGTTCTCACGAGCAGTACTTC. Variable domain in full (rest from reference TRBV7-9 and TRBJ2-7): DTGVSQNPRHKITKRGQNVTFRCDPISEHNRLYWYRQTLGQGPEFLTYFQNEAQLEKSRLLSDRFSAERPKGSFSTLEIQRTEQGDSAMYLCASSLPGSHEQYFGPGTRLTVT.

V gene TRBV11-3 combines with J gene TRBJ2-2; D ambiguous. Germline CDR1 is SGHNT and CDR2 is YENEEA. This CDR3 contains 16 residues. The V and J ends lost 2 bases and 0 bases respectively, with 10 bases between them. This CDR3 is CASSLFRQANTGELFF. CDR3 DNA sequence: TGTGCCAGCAGCTTATTTCGGCAGGCGAACACCGGGGAGCTGTTTTTT.

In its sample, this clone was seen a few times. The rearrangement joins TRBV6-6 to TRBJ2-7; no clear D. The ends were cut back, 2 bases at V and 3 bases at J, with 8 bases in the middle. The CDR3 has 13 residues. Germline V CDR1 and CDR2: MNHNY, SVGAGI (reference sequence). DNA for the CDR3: TGTGCCAGCAGTTACAGTGTCGGCTACGAGCAGTACTTC. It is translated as CASSYSVGYEQYF.